The present TCR beta chain was sequenced within a study of T cell responses to AZD1222 COVID-19 vaccine. Concerning this clone itself: Antigen specificity is unknown. Additional DNA sequences in this sample encode the identical CDR3.

Using immunoSEQ multiplex PCR, the repertoire was profiled, and TCRdb retains in-frame clones only, with some absent. This sample has around 150,000 clones; about 93% occur once, and the top ten carry approximately 6.8%. General study points: Only after the peak T cell response were repertoires sampled. Spike as a whole was targeted by vaccine-associated CD4 TCRs, dominant at 160-218 and 743-854. Donors skewed white British and female; clonal diversity was possibly underestimated. Spike-specific TCR breadth and depth grew following two AZD1222 doses.

The ends were cut back, 2 bases at V and 4 bases at J, with 8 bases in the middle. Looked up from germline, CDR1 is SQVTM and CDR2 is ANQGSEA. The CDR3 has 12 residues. The chain carries TRBV29-1 and TRBJ1-2, with D maybe TRBD1 (6 bases). The source material was peripheral blood, sampled 28 days after the second AZD1222 dose. This TCR was recovered from an adult who received the AZD1222 COVID-19 vaccine. The CDR3 coding sequence is TGCAGCGTTGAACAGGGGTCCTATGGCTACACCTTC. The encoded protein is CSVEQGSYGYTF.